The next 30 T cell receptor beta chains were all read from a single sample in a study of T cells in Graves' hyperthyroidism and ophthalmopathy. TCR beta CDR3 sequences were amplified from RNA transcripts. First-round RT-PCR targeting the TCR CDR3 was performed with the HTBI primer set. TCRdb reprocessed the multiplex PCR reads with MiXCR, giving one entry per CDR3 protein. The data contain more than 500,000 distinct CDR3 sequences, 15% to 20% of them singletons. Specimen: blood. The source is a woman aged 25 to 45 with Graves' ophthalmopathy.

The chain carries TRBV29-1 and TRBJ2-1; D unclear. V was cut by 1 base and J by 3 bases, with 13 bases left in between. CDR1 and CDR2 (germline): SQVTM, ANQGSEA. The CDR3 is 15 residues long. The chain's CDR3 is CSVEVTNSFYNEQFF. In DNA, the CDR3 is TGCAGCGTTGAAGTCACAAACTCCTTCTACAATGAGCAGTTCTTC.

This clonotype has ten or more counts. V and J are TRBV5-6 and TRBJ2-3, with 13 bases fitting TRBD2. Per germline, CDR1 SGHDT and CDR2 YYEEEE. This CDR3 has 17 residues. V lost 2 bases to trimming and J lost 3 bases; unmatched junction nucleotides: 6. This CDR3 is CASSLTSGRAPTDTQYF. CDR3 DNA sequence: TGTGCCAGCAGCTTAACTAGCGGGAGGGCCCCTACAGATACGCAGTATTTT. Variable domain in full (rest from reference TRBV5-6 and TRBJ2-3): DAGVTQSPTHLIKTRGQQVTLRCSPKSGHDTVSWYQQALGQGPQFIFQYYEEEERQRGNFPDRFSGHQFPNYSSELNVNALLLGDSALYLCASSLTSGRAPTDTQYFGPGTRLTVL.

This clonotype was detected ten times or more. The chain employs TRBV5-1 and TRBJ1-1; D perhaps matches TRBD1 (6 bases). This CDR3 is 12 amino acids long. The V gene's germline CDR1 is SGHRS and CDR2 YFSETQ. V was trimmed by 4 bases and J by 8 bases, leaving 12 bases between them. The CDR3 sequence: CASSDPGHEAFF. As DNA, the CDR3 is TGCGCCAGCAGCGACCCGGGACACGAAGCTTTCTTT.

This clonotype was detected ten times or more. J is TRBJ2-7 and V is TRBV2; perhaps TRBD1 as D (6 bases). From germline, CDR1 is SNHLY and CDR2 FYNNEI. V lost 10 bases and J 2 bases, leaving 15 bases between the germline ends. This CDR3 comprises 13 residues. CDR3 bases: TGTGCCAACCTCCACAGGGTAACCTACGAGCAGTACTTC. This gives the protein CANLHRVTYEQYF.

This clonotype was observed many times. The chain links TRBV5-6 to TRBJ2-5; unclear D gene. The CDR3 sequence is 13 residues long. The germline V gene encodes CDR1 SGHDT and CDR2 YYEEEE. V was shortened by 4 bases and J by 1 base, with 8 bases between the two germline ends. The CDR3 DNA follows: TGTGCCAGCAGCACGGACGGCCAAGAGACCCAGTACTTC. It yields the protein CASSTDGQETQYF.

The chain recombines TRBV4-3 with TRBJ2-5; TRBD2 aligns across 12 bases. With 0 bases clipped from V and 0 bases from J, the junction kept 14 bases outside the gene matches. CDR3 length: 21 amino acids. The germline CDR1 and CDR2 sequences are LGHNA and YSLEER. The CDR3 here is CASSQDLVGLAGGPYQETQYF. In nucleotides, the CDR3 is TGCGCCAGCAGCCAAGATCTTGTAGGTCTAGCGGGAGGGCCGTACCAAGAGACCCAGTACTTC.

This clonotype was observed at least ten times. J is TRBJ2-3 and V is TRBV28; TRBD2 agrees at 13 bases. Unmatched junction bases numbered 2, after V lost 6 bases and J lost 5 bases. The CDR3 sequence is 14 residues long. CDR1 and CDR2 from the germline V gene are MDHEN and SYDVKM. CDR3: CASRWTSGRDTQYF. The CDR3 nucleotides read TGTGCCAGCAGGTGGACTAGCGGGAGAGATACGCAGTATTTT.

This clonotype has at least ten counts. This sequence joins TRBV29-1 and TRBJ1-1, with TRBD1 matching 9 bases. The CDR3 is made up of 12 amino acids. After removal of 2 bases from V and 7 bases from J, the junction contained 2 bases not matched to a gene. Per germline, CDR1 SQVTM and CDR2 ANQGSEA. The CDR3: CSVERQGGEAFF. The CDR3 nucleotides read TGCAGCGTTGAACGACAGGGGGGTGAAGCTTTCTTT.

This clonotype has ten or more counts. This chain links TRBV28 with TRBJ1-5, with a possible D match to TRBD1 (6 bases). The CDR3 runs to 15 residues. Trimming pared 6 bases from V and 3 bases from J, leaving 15 bases between. Germline V gene data show CDR1 as MDHEN and CDR2 as SYDVKM. The CDR3 sequence: CASSQGGANNQPQHF. DNA of the CDR3: TGTGCCAGCAGCCAAGGGGGAGCCAACAATCAGCCCCAGCATTTT. The variable domain in full, completed from reference TRBV28 and TRBJ1-5, reads DVKVTQSSRYLVKRTGEKVFLECVQDMDHENMFWYRQDPGLGLRLIYFSYDVKMKEKGDIPEGYSVSREKKERFSLILESASTNQTSMYLCASSQGGANNQPQHFGDGTRLSIL.

In this sample, this clonotype turned up many times. This chain connects TRBV2 to TRBJ2-5; 10 bases are a match to TRBD1. V trimming: 5 bases; J trimming: 4 bases; junction bases outside the gene matches: 7. The V gene's germline CDR1 is SNHLY and CDR2 FYNNEI. This CDR3 is 15 amino acids long. The CDR3 DNA follows: TGTGCCAGCAGTAGCGACAGGGGGCGAACAGAGACCCAGTACTTC. It specifies CASSSDRGRTETQYF.

This clonotype occurred a few times. This chain connects TRBV20-1 to TRBJ2-7, with D maybe TRBD1 (5 bases). Per germline, CDR1 DFQATT and CDR2 SNEGSKA (reference sequence). The CDR3 covers 13 residues. Trimming took 0 bases from V and 6 from J, leaving 12 bases between them. The CDR3 DNA follows: TGCAGTGCTAGAGATCAACCTCAGGGCGAGCAGTACTTC. This sequence encodes CSARDQPQGEQYF.

This clonotype was seen ten or more times. The V gene is TRBV3-1, the J gene TRBJ2-4; the D gene is possibly TRBD2 (6 bases). The CDR3 sequence is 18 residues long. Germline V CDR1 and CDR2: LGHDT, YNNKEL (reference sequence). V was pared by 1 base and J by 1 base, with 17 bases between. In DNA, the CDR3 is TGTGCCAGCAGCCAAGTCCCTAGCGCGACGGGGGCCAAAAACATTCAGTACTTC. It is translated as CASSQVPSATGAKNIQYF.

This clonotype was seen more than once but under ten times. The J gene is TRBJ1-1, the V gene TRBV7-9; D is perhaps TRBD1 (5 bases). V was shortened by 1 base and J by 6 bases, with 12 bases between the two germline ends. This CDR3 has 14 residues. In germline, CDR1 is SEHNR, CDR2 FQNEAQ (reference sequence). Here the CDR3 reads CASSLGGGTPEAFF. For the CDR3, the DNA is TGTGCCAGCAGCTTAGGGGGGGGGACCCCTGAAGCTTTCTTT.

The chain couples TRBV7-6 to TRBJ2-2; TRBD1 agrees at 8 bases. Trimming at V came to 5 bases and at J to 4 bases, leaving 6 bases not matched to a gene. Germline values: CDR1 SGHVS, CDR2 FNYEAQ. This CDR3 spans 15 amino acids. As DNA, the CDR3 is TGTGCCAGCAGCAAAACAACAGGGGGCACCGGGGAGCTGTTTTTT. It encodes CASSKTTGGTGELFF. The complete variable domain, with remaining parts taken from reference TRBV7-6 and TRBJ2-2, reads GAGVSQSPRYKVTKRGQDVALRCDPISGHVSLYWYRQALGQGPEFLTYFNYEAQQDKSGLPNDRFSAERPEGSISTLTIQRTEQRDSAMYRCASSKTTGGTGELFFGEGSRLTVL.

This clonotype showed up just a few times. This rearrangement joins TRBV6-1 to TRBJ2-2; TRBD1 matches at 9 bases. Germline lookup yields CDR1 MNHNS and CDR2 SASEGT. The CDR3 spans 14 residues. Losses at the gene ends were 5 bases for V and 5 bases for J; bases not matched to a gene: 3. The CDR3: CASSTGQGTGELFF. The CDR3 nucleotides read TGTGCCAGCAGTACTGGACAGGGGACCGGGGAGCTGTTTTTT.

This clonotype was counted between two and nine times. The J gene is TRBJ2-1, the V gene TRBV19; D gene ambiguous. This CDR3 is built from 13 residues. The ends were cut back, 6 bases at V and 2 bases at J, with 8 bases in the middle. Looked up from germline, CDR1 is LNHDA and CDR2 is SQIVND (reference sequence). CDR3 nucleotides: TGTGCCAGTAGAAACTTGGCCTACAATGAGCAGTTCTTC. As protein: CASRNLAYNEQFF.

In this sample, this clonotype turned up many times. The V call is TRBV6-1, the J call TRBJ2-3; D perhaps matches TRBD2 (6 bases). V lost 5 bases and J 0 bases, leaving 15 bases between the germline ends. This CDR3 contains 16 residues. Germline lookup yields CDR1 MNHNS and CDR2 SASEGT. CDR3 loop: CASSPKGSGSTDTQYF. CDR3 DNA sequence: TGTGCCAGCAGTCCCAAAGGAAGCGGGAGCACAGATACGCAGTATTTT.

The chain joins TRBV6-1 to TRBJ2-7, with 7 bases lining up with TRBD2. V lost 6 bases, J lost 7 bases, and 9 bases stayed unmatched. Germline-derived CDR1 and CDR2 are MNHNS and SASEGT. This CDR3 has 13 amino acids. The CDR3 reads CASRSSGTGEQYF. CDR3 in DNA: TGTGCCAGCAGATCAAGCGGGACGGGGGAGCAGTACTTC.

This clonotype was detected many times. V usage is TRBV11-2 and J usage is TRBJ2-2; D is undetermined. Trimming left V 1 base short and J 0 bases short, with 12 bases between. The CDR3 runs 17 residues. The germline CDR1 and CDR2 sequences are SGHAT and FQNNGV. The CDR3 DNA follows: TGTGCCAGCAGCTTAGTAAGTGGCGGCGCGAACACCGGGGAGCTGTTTTTT. Its translation: CASSLVSGGANTGELFF.

The genes are TRBV10-3 and TRBJ2-3; maybe TRBD1 (7 bases). The CDR3 is 17 residues long. Germline loops: CDR1 ENHRY, CDR2 SYGVKD. The germline V and J ends were trimmed by 3 bases and 1 base, with 17 bases remaining between them. This CDR3 reads CAISEGGGVRGTDTQYF. For the CDR3, the DNA is TGTGCCATCAGTGAAGGGGGCGGGGTGCGGGGCACAGATACGCAGTATTTT.

There are a few counts of this clonotype. The V and J genes are TRBV9 and TRBJ1-1; TRBD1 might be the D (6 bases). This CDR3 region has 16 residues. The V gene's germline CDR1 is SGDLS and CDR2 YYNGEE. Trimming took off 1 base at V and 4 bases at J, with 17 bases between the two ends. The chain's CDR3 is CASSVSGAVGGTEAFF. The CDR3, as DNA: TGTGCCAGCAGCGTATCAGGGGCCGTTGGGGGCACTGAAGCTTTCTTT.

At least ten counts were recorded for this clonotype. This chain uses TRBV7-6 with TRBJ1-5, with TRBD1 as a possible D gene (5 bases). V dropped 1 base and J dropped 3 bases, with 10 bases sitting between them. Per germline, CDR1 SGHVS and CDR2 FNYEAQ. The CDR3 is 15 amino acids. The CDR3 DNA follows: TGTGCCAGCAGCTTAGGGGACTCTTCCAATCAGCCCCAGCATTTT. Protein product: CASSLGDSSNQPQHF.

There are many counts of this clonotype. The V call is TRBV20-1, the J call TRBJ2-5; D gene ambiguous. The CDR3 has 12 amino acids. From germline, CDR1 is DFQATT and CDR2 SNEGSKA (reference sequence). V was clipped by 6 bases and J by 3 bases, with 11 bases between them. The CDR3 DNA reads as TGCAGTGCAAGGCGACGGGAAGAGACCCAGTACTTC. Protein sequence: CSARRREETQYF.

In its sample, this clonotype was seen many times. The chain joins TRBV5-6 to TRBJ2-1; no clear D. The CDR3 covers 14 residues. V was pared by 0 bases and J by 7 bases, with 11 bases between. The V gene's germline CDR1 is SGHDT and CDR2 YYEEEE. The CDR3 nucleotides read TGTGCCAGCAGCTTGGGCCCTCATAGTAATGAGCAGTTCTTC. Its protein product is CASSLGPHSNEQFF.

A few counts support this clonotype. The chain joins TRBV27 to TRBJ2-7; no firm D call. Germline CDR1 and CDR2: MNHEY and SMNVEV (reference sequence). The V end lost 10 bases, the J end lost 3 bases, and 10 bases lay between the germline ends. CDR3 length equals 11 residues. DNA of the CDR3: TGTGCCACCAGGACCATCTACGAGCAGTACTTC. The encoded protein is CATRTIYEQYF.

There are many counts of this clonotype. The chain is built from TRBV7-2 and TRBJ2-2, with D perhaps assigned TRBD1 or TRBD2 (5 bases each). The germline V gene encodes CDR1 SGHTA and CDR2 FQGNSA. This CDR3 has 16 residues. Trimming pared 2 bases from V and 2 bases from J, leaving 12 bases between. The CDR3 nucleotides read TGTGCCAGCAGCTTATTTGGGGGAGCCAACACCGGGGAGCTGTTTTTT. Translation gives CASSLFGGANTGELFF.

This clonotype showed up many times. This chain joins TRBV20-1 and TRBJ2-1; D not certain. CDR1 and CDR2 from the germline V gene are DFQATT and SNEGSKA (reference sequence). The CDR3 runs 13 residues. Deletions cut 1 base from V and 1 base from J, with 5 bases between. CDR3 nucleotide sequence: TGCAGTGCTAGAGGAAATTCCTACAATGAGCAGTTCTTC. Amino acid sequence: CSARGNSYNEQFF.

This clonotype was seen repeatedly, ten times or more. The chain links TRBV28 to TRBJ2-7; perhaps TRBD1 as D (6 bases). V lost 6 bases and J 4 bases, leaving 16 bases between the germline ends. CDR3 length equals 14 residues. Germline-derived CDR1 and CDR2 are MDHEN and SYDVKM. The CDR3 DNA reads as TGTGCCAGCAGAGAACCGGGACAACAATACGAGCAGTACTTC. Protein sequence: CASREPGQQYEQYF.

Ten or more counts support this clonotype. The gene calls are TRBV7-2 and TRBJ2-1; possibly TRBD1 or TRBD2 for D (5 bases each). The CDR3 is 16 amino acids. Germline V gene data show CDR1 as SGHTA and CDR2 as FQGNSA. V shed 2 bases and J shed 0 bases, with 11 bases lying between them. Written as DNA, the CDR3 is TGTGCCAGCAGCTTATGGGGGAGTAGCTCCTACAATGAGCAGTTCTTC. This encodes CASSLWGSSSYNEQFF.

In the case of this clonotype: A much larger clone lies one base from this, so it may be a read error. This chain joins TRBV7-2 and TRBJ2-7; a weak D match, TRBD2 (6 bases). In germline, CDR1 is SGHTA, CDR2 FQGNSA. The CDR3 loop spans 14 amino acids. V lost 5 bases to trimming and J lost 0 bases, with 11 bases between them. CDR3 in amino acids: CASSPTRDSYEQYF. CDR3 in DNA: TGTGCCAGCAGCCCGACTAGGGACTCCTACGAGCAGTACTTC. The whole variable domain, filled in from reference TRBV7-2 and TRBJ2-7, reads GAGVSQSPSNKVTEKGKDVELRCDPISGHTALYWYRQSLGQGLEFLIYFQGNSAPDKSGLPSDRFSAERTGGSVSTLTIQRTQQEDSAVYLCASSPTRDSYEQYFGPGTRLTVT.